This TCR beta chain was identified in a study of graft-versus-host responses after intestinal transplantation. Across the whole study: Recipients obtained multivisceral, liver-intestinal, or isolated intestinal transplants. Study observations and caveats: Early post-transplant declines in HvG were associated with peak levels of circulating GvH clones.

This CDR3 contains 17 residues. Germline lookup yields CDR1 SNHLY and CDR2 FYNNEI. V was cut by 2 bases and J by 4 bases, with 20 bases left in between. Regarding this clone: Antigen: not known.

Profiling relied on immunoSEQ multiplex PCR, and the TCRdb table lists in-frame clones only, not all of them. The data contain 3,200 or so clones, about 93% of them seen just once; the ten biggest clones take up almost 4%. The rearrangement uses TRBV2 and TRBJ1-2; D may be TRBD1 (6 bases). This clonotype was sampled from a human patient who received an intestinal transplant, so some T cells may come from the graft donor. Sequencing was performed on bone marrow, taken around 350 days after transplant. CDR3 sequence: CASSEIRSPGQSYGYTF. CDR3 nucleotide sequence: TGTGCCAGCAGTGAAATTCGGAGTCCCGGACAGAGCTATGGCTACACCTTC.